This T cell receptor beta chain is from a study of vaccination and CD4 T cells after COVID-19. Study-level information: The convalescents were made up of six males and four females, two of whom were Hispanic.

Germline V gene data show CDR1 as KGHDR and CDR2 as SFDVKD. The CDR3 extends over 14 amino acids. Trimming removed 3 bases from V and 4 bases from J, with 8 bases in between. Treatment reported: approximately nine-day PBMC culture with coronavirus spike peptide pools or control peptides (ViraFEST assay). It was on days 3 and 7 that half the medium was replaced with fresh IL-2 medium. This clonotype was seen a handful of times. The antigen is not known. Researchers used the Oncomine TCR Beta short-read assay to sequence DNA from cultured CD4+ T cells. TCRdb reprocessed the PCR reads via MiXCR and lists one record per CDR3 protein. The sample yields 13,000 or so distinct CDR3 sequences, less than 35% seen once.

The TCR was taken from a human donor who had recovered from COVID-19. Material for sequencing was CD4+ T cells from blood, cultured in vitro. This chain joins TRBV24-1 and TRBJ2-2, with a possible D match to TRBD2 (5 bases). The CDR3 bases are TGTGCCACCAGTGATCGAGGGAGCACCGGGGAGCTGTTTTTT. It yields the protein CATSDRGSTGELFF.